These T cell receptor beta chains were read from a single sample in a study of cytomegalovirus exposure and HLA in healthy donors. Only in-frame clones appear in the TCRdb table, and some are missing; sequencing was by immunoSEQ multiplex PCR. The top ten hold around 2.6% of the sample, which has almost 85,000 clones, around 80% seen once. The sequencing sample was made of PBMCs. All receptors derive from a male donor in good health and CMV-seropositive. CDR3s include the opening cysteine and the closing phenylalanine or tryptophan. The order of the fields is J gene, V gene, CDR3 protein.

TRBJ2-1,TRBV2,CASSEWSSYNEQFF
TRBJ1-2,TRBV28,CASRPIRAAGYTF
TRBJ2-7,TRBV5-1,CASSLAGNRASEQYF
TRBJ2-7,TRBV6-6,CASNGLAGRGSNEQYF
TRBJ2-3,TRBV4-3,CASSQDGIAVDTQYF
TRBJ2-1,TRBV9,CASSPRRTSGSYEQFF
TRBJ1-4,TRBV10-3,CAISGGSNEKLFF
TRBJ2-6,TRBV6-5,CASRPVHSGANVLSF
TRBJ2-7,TRBV21-1,CASSKRDRSYEQYF
TRBJ2-3,TRBV5-1,CASSFGSPDTQYF
TRBJ2-7,TRBV9,CASSVGDRGYEQYF
TRBJ2-5,TRBV6-1,CASSEQTGLAVSLETQYF
TRBJ2-6,TRBV4-3,CASSQETGSGANVLTF
TRBJ2-5,TRBV4-3,CASSQSIAGVGETQYF
TRBJ2-1,TRBV9,CASSVGLAGHNEQFF
TRBJ2-5,TRBV27,CASSFMPGLAGEVQYF
TRBJ2-7,TRBV27,CASSIIAGVGYEQYF
TRBJ2-2,TRBV25-1,CASSKQGTGELFF
TRBJ2-7,TRBV7-9,CASSLGAGGNYEQYF
TRBJ2-1,TRBV28,CASSLTLGAHNEQFF
TRBJ2-5,TRBV11-2,CASSFQAETQYF
TRBJ2-2,TRBV12-5,CASGDDRGLMGELFF
TRBJ2-1,TRBV29-1,CSVTGPAGASINEQFF
TRBJ1-4,TRBV7-9,CASSLEDRTLNF
TRBJ1-1,TRBV5-4,CASSRQGVNTEAFF
TRBJ1-2,TRBV2,CASSEGFREHTF
TRBJ2-7,TRBV9,CASSVESGAIYEQYF
TRBJ1-4,TRBV11-2,CASSTRTGDNEKLFF
TRBJ1-2,TRBV6-6,CASSYSKVLGYTF
TRBJ2-5,TRBV7-9,CASTPDGHGETQYF
TRBJ2-7,TRBV28,CASSPATGAVYEQYF
TRBJ2-7,TRBV25-1,CASSEFGPYEQYF
TRBJ2-1,TRBV5-4,CASSLAPGEQFF
TRBJ2-2,TRBV14,CASSQPPGAAGELFF
TRBJ1-5,TRBV28,CASSTGQGTYQPQHF
TRBJ2-3,TRBV5-1,CASIATGEHTDTQYF
TRBJ1-2,TRBV5-4,CASSLLQGNYGYTF
TRBJ1-2,TRBV5-4,CASSLPPSFGYTF
TRBJ2-1,TRBV10-2,CASTSLTESSYNEQFF
TRBJ2-1,TRBV5-5,CASSSQTRLISIEQFF
TRBJ1-5,TRBV18,CASSPPLGAAGNQPQHF
TRBJ1-2,TRBV2,CASSGDSNYGYTF
TRBJ2-7,TRBV10-2,CASSESLGGGFAYEQYF